The 20 T cell receptor beta chains below come from one sample, sequenced in a study of T cell responses to AZD1222 COVID-19 vaccine (dated by TCRdb to the early 2020s). The sample's time point label, in plain terms: about 28 days (+/-7) after the second vaccine dose. Library preparation employed the immunoSEQ multiplex PCR assay. This immuneACCESS table, as held by TCRdb, lists in-frame sequences with V and J called but not all clones. Of the missing ones, under half trace to an unresolved V gene in checked studies; the others have no known cause. This sample is represented by 80,000 or so clones; about nine tenths of them were singletons. The ten most abundant clones make up more than 2.5% of the sample. The input for sequencing was peripheral blood, taken 28 days after the second AZD1222 dose. The receptors shown here come from an adult who received the AZD1222 COVID-19 vaccine.

This chain uses TRBV9 with TRBJ1-2; 7 bases fit TRBD1. The V and J ends lost 4 bases and 5 bases, in that order; junction bases with no gene match: 11. Germline CDR1 and CDR2: SGDLS and YYNGEE. The CDR3 extends over 15 amino acids. The CDR3 DNA sequence: TGTGCCAGCAGCAGGGGGCCCACCGACGGATATGGCTACACCTTC. It translates to CASSRGPTDGYGYTF.

CDR3 loop: CASSLEGRAEQYF. The CDR3 region has the DNA TGTGCCAGCAGCCTTGAGGGCAGGGCCGAGCAGTACTTC. V usage is TRBV7-3 and J usage is TRBJ2-7; D possibly matches TRBD1 or TRBD2 (5 bases each). V was clipped by 5 bases and J by 6 bases, with 14 bases between them. Germline assignment: CDR1 SGHTA and CDR2 FQGTGA. The CDR3 extends over 13 amino acids.

The CDR3: CASSSLVSTGELFF. DNA for the CDR3: TGTGCCAGCAGTTCACTAGTTAGCACCGGGGAGCTGTTTTTT. The V and J genes are TRBV6-5 and TRBJ2-2, with a weak D call TRBD2 (5 bases). Germline CDR1 is MNHEY and CDR2 is SVGAGI. Trimming removed 4 bases at V and 4 bases at J, with 10 bases between. The CDR3 is made up of 14 amino acids.

This clone was seen a single time. The J gene is TRBJ2-7, the V gene TRBV7-8, with 7 bases identical to TRBD1. V shed 2 bases and J 2 bases; nucleotides not matched to a gene: 6. This CDR3 has 15 residues. From germline, CDR1 is SGHVS and CDR2 FQNEAQ. DNA of the CDR3: TGTGCCAGCAGCTTACCCGCGACAGGGCCCTACGAGCAGTACTTC. This codes for CASSLPATGPYEQYF.

The J gene is TRBJ1-6, the V gene TRBV4-1; 10 nucleotides align to TRBD1. This CDR3 spans 17 amino acids. Germline lookup yields CDR1 MGHRA and CDR2 YSYEKL. With 0 bases clipped from V and 9 bases from J, the junction kept 8 bases outside the gene matches. CDR3 DNA sequence: TGCGCCAGCAGCCAAGATAATCGGGGACAGGGGCGTTCACCCCTCCACTTT. Translation gives CASSQDNRGQGRSPLHF.

CDR3 nucleotides: TGTGCCAGCAGCTTAAATCCCCCGGGGGATTACAATGAGCAGTTCTTC. Protein: CASSLNPPGDYNEQFF. V and J are TRBV7-3 and TRBJ2-1; the D gene is possibly TRBD2 (6 bases). The germline V and J ends were trimmed by 1 base and 4 bases, with 14 bases remaining between them. Germline V lookup: CDR1 SGHTA, CDR2 FQGTGA. The CDR3 is 16 residues long.

This clone occurred a few times. This chain joins TRBV10-1 and TRBJ1-5; D is uncertain. From germline, CDR1 is WNHNN and CDR2 SYGVQD (reference sequence). V was trimmed by 5 bases and J by 1 base, leaving 12 bases between them. The CDR3 is 15 amino acids. This CDR3 is CASSYGPPSNQPQHF. The CDR3 DNA sequence: TGCGCCAGCAGTTACGGGCCCCCCAGCAATCAGCCCCAGCATTTT.

The chain recombines TRBV24-1 with TRBJ1-1; D unclear. Germline CDR1 and CDR2: KGHDR and SFDVKD. V lost 8 bases and J lost 1, with 7 bases in between. The CDR3 sequence is 12 residues long. The CDR3 sequence is CATKDGNTEAFF. CDR3 nucleotide sequence: TGTGCCACCAAAGACGGGAACACTGAAGCTTTCTTT.

The genes are TRBV2 and TRBJ2-7; 7 bases fit TRBD2. CDR1 and CDR2 from the germline V gene are SNHLY and FYNNEI. J was trimmed by 1 base and V by 8 bases; bases with no gene match: 14. The CDR3 has 16 residues. As DNA, the CDR3 is TGTGCCAGCGGAGGACTAGAACTAGGGGTTTCCTACGAGCAGTACTTC. It encodes CASGGLELGVSYEQYF.

The chain has TRBV7-9 and TRBJ1-1; no clear D. The V end was cut by 5 bases, the J end by 3 bases, with 10 bases between. In germline, CDR1 is SEHNR, CDR2 FQNEAQ (reference sequence). The CDR3 spans 13 residues. This chain's CDR3 is CASSLTEYTEAFF. The CDR3 nucleotides are TGTGCCAGCAGCCTTACTGAGTACACTGAAGCTTTCTTT.

The chain carries TRBV7-3 and TRBJ1-2; D is unresolved. This CDR3 is 16 amino acids long. V was pared by 5 bases and J by 8 bases, with 24 bases between. Germline values: CDR1 SGHTA, CDR2 FQGTGA. CDR3 loop: CASSHSPANDEGGYTF. CDR3 nucleotides: TGTGCCAGCAGCCATTCCCCCGCTAACGACGAGGGAGGCTACACCTTC. The full variable domain, with the rest looked up from reference TRBV7-3 and TRBJ1-2, is GAGVSQTPSNKVTEKGKYVELRCDPISGHTALYWYRQSLGQGPEFLIYFQGTGAADDSGLPNDRFFAVRPEGSVSTLKIQRTERGDSAVYLCASSHSPANDEGGYTFGSGTRLTVV.

In its sample, this clone was seen a few times. V gene TRBV11-2 combines with J gene TRBJ2-7, with 10 nucleotides matching TRBD1. The germline V gene encodes CDR1 SGHAT and CDR2 FQNNGV. This CDR3 is 15 amino acids long. The V gene end was trimmed by 2 bases and the J gene end by 6 bases; junction bases not matched to a gene: 7. The CDR3 spells CASSLIPGQGTEQYF. DNA of the CDR3: TGTGCCAGCAGCTTAATACCGGGACAGGGGACCGAGCAGTACTTC. Full variable domain (outside the CDR3, taken from reference TRBV11-2 and TRBJ2-7): EAGVAQSPRYKIIEKRQSVAFWCNPISGHATLYWYQQILGQGPKLLIQFQNNGVVDDSQLPKDRFSAERLKGVDSTLKIQPAKLEDSAVYLCASSLIPGQGTEQYFGPGTRLTVT.

The J gene is TRBJ1-2, the V gene TRBV30; D possibly corresponds to TRBD1 (5 bases). V lost 2 bases, J lost 3 bases, and 10 bases lay in between. The CDR3 contains 13 residues. Germline loops: CDR1 GTSNPN, CDR2 SVGIG (reference sequence). The CDR3 DNA is TGTGCCTGGAGTAGCCCGGGGGACTATGGCTACACCTTC. Translated: CAWSSPGDYGYTF.

The table lists this clone with a count of one. This chain uses TRBV5-5 with TRBJ1-4; D call uncertain. The V and J ends lost 2 bases and 5 bases respectively, with 1 base between them. CDR1 is SGHKS and CDR2 is YYEKEE in the germline V gene (reference sequence). The CDR3 is made up of 11 amino acids. The CDR3 coding sequence is TGTGCCAGCAGCTTCAATGAAAAACTGTTTTTT. Translation: CASSFNEKLFF. The full variable domain, its missing parts supplied by reference TRBV5-5 and TRBJ1-4, is DAGVTQSPTHLIKTRGQQVTLRCSPISGHKSVSWYQQVLGQGPQFIFQYYEKEERGRGNFPDRFSARQFPNYSSELNVNALLLGDSALYLCASSFNEKLFFGSGTQLSVL.

This clone appeared a single time. The rearrangement joins TRBV30 to TRBJ1-2, with D possibly matching TRBD1 (6 bases). The CDR3 sequence is 16 residues long. Germline lookup yields CDR1 GTSNPN and CDR2 SVGIG (reference sequence). Trimming left V 5 bases short and J 4 bases short, with 23 bases between. This CDR3 reads CAWASRGRRDFYGYTF. As DNA, the CDR3 is TGTGCCTGGGCCTCCAGGGGCCGCCGCGACTTCTATGGCTACACCTTC.

The chain combines TRBV6-2 or TRBV6-3 with TRBJ1-5, with TRBD1 identical over 7 bases. Germline V CDR1 and CDR2: MNHEY, SVGEGT. The CDR3 runs to 15 residues. V shed 6 bases, J shed 6 bases, and the junction held 11 bases outside the gene matches. CDR3 coding DNA: TGTGCCAGCAGCACAGCCTGGACAGGAGGTCAGCCCCAGCATTTT. This translates into CASSTAWTGGQPQHF.

This clone was found a few times. This sequence joins TRBV27 and TRBJ1-1; D is undetermined. CDR3 length: 15 residues. Trimming left V 2 bases short and J 2 bases short, with 12 bases between. Germline CDR1 and CDR2: MNHEY and SMNVEV (reference sequence). In DNA form, the CDR3 reads TGTGCCAGCAGTTTACGGCCCCGGCATAACACTGAAGCTTTCTTT. Protein product: CASSLRPRHNTEAFF.

The chain carries TRBV11-3 and TRBJ2-1; TRBD1 matches at 9 bases. The germline V gene has CDR1 SGHNT and CDR2 YENEEA. V lost 4 bases and J lost 4; bases outside the gene matches: 2. CDR3 length: 14 amino acids. CDR3 bases: TGTGCCAGCAGCTCGGGACAGGGATACAATGAGCAGTTCTTC. Protein product: CASSSGQGYNEQFF.

The chain links TRBV5-1 to TRBJ2-1; D is unclear. With 4 bases removed from V and 0 bases from J, the gap between germline ends came to 11 bases. The CDR3 has 15 residues. The germline V gene has CDR1 SGHRS and CDR2 YFSETQ. The chain's CDR3 is CASSLRTSSYNEQFF. CDR3 sequence (DNA): TGCGCCAGCAGCCTGAGAACGAGCTCCTACAATGAGCAGTTCTTC.

This chain joins TRBV19 and TRBJ2-1; the D is unclear. CDR3 length: 12 residues. The germline V gene encodes CDR1 LNHDA and CDR2 SQIVND (reference sequence). The V end was cut by 5 bases, the J end by 7 bases, with 9 bases between. In nucleotides, the CDR3 is TGTGCCAGTAGTCCGCATTGGAATGAGCAGTTCTTC. Amino acids: CASSPHWNEQFF.